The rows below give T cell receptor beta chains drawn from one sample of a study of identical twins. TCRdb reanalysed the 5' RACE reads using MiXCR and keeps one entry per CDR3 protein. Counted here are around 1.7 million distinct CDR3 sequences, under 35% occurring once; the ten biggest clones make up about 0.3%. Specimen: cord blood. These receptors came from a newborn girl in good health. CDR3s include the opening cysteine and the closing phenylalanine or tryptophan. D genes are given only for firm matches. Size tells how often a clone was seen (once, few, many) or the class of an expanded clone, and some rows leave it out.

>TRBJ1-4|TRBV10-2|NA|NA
TGCGCCAGCAGGGAGGTTGGTGAAAAACTGTTTTTT
CASREVGEKLFF
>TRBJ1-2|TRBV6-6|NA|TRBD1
TGTGCCAGCAGTTACGGGGACGGACAGGGGTGGCATTATGGCTACACCTTC
CASSYGDGQGWHYGYTF
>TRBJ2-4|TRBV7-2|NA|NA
TGTGCCAGCAGCCTCAGTTGGGGCCTTAAAAACATTCAGTACTTC
CASSLSWGLKNIQYF
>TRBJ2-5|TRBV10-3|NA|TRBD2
TGTGCCATCAGTGAGCCATCTAGCGGTCAAGAGACCCAGTACTTC
CAISEPSSGQETQYF
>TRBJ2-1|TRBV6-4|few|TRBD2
TGTGCCAGCAGTGACGCGGGACTAGCGGGCTACAATGAGCAGTTCTTC
CASSDAGLAGYNEQFF
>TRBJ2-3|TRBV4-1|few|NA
TGCGCCAGCAGCCAACCGGGACGAGCAGGGACGCAGTATTTT
CASSQPGRAGTQYF
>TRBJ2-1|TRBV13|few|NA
TGTGCCAGCAGTAAGATAGCGGTCCGCTACAATGAGCAGTTCTTC
CASSKIAVRYNEQFF
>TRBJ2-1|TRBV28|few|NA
TGTGCCAGCAGTTTAGGGTGGAGTGAGCAGTTCTTC
CASSLGWSEQFF
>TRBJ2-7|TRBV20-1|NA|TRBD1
TGCAGTGCTAACCCTCGGACAGGGGGCTACGAGCAGTACTTC
CSANPRTGGYEQYF
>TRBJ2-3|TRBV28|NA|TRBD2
TGTGCCAGCCCTCGGGCGGGAGTCCCCCCAGATACGCAGTATTTT
CASPRAGVPPDTQYF
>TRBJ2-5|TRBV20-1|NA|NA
TGCAGTGCTAGTCGGGGGCGCGGGCAAGAGACCCAGTACTTC
CSASRGRGQETQYF
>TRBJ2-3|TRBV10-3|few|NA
TGTGCCATCAGCGACAGGAAAGATACGCAGTATTTT
CAISDRKDTQYF
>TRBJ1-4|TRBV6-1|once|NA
TGTGCCAGCAGTGAGGGACCGGGGAGCGTGGGTGAAAAACTGTTTTTT
CASSEGPGSVGEKLFF
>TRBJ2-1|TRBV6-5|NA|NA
TGTGCCAGCAGTCCCTTGACCGACAATGAGCAGTTCTTC
CASSPLTDNEQFF
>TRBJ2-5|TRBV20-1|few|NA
TGCAGTGCAGTAGTCTACCGGGGGGCCCAAGAGACCCAGTACTTC
CSAVVYRGAQETQYF
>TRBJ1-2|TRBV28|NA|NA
TGTGCCAGCAGTTTACCCCCGGTGGGTGGCTACACCTTC
CASSLPPVGGYTF
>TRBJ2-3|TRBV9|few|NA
TGTGCCAGCAGTAGAGAGGTAACTCTGAGCACAGATACGCAGTATTTT
CASSREVTLSTDTQYF
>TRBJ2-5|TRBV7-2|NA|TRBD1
TGTGCCAGCACCCCATGGACAGGGGGCAATGAGCAGTACTTC
CASTPWTGGNEQYF
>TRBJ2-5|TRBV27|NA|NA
TGTGCCAGCAGTTTATCTCTTGTGGAGACCCAGTACTTC
CASSLSLVETQYF
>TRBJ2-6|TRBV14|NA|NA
TGTGCCAGCAGCCAAGGATACATAACAGGGTTCGGGGCCAACGTCCTGACTTTC
CASSQGYITGFGANVLTF
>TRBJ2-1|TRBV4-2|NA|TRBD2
TGTGCCAGCAGCCAAATCGGACTAGCGGGGAAACAATACAATGAGCAGTTCTTC
CASSQIGLAGKQYNEQFF
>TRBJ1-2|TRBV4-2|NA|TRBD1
TGTGCCAGCAGCCAAGGGAGGCGGCAGGGGGACTATGGCTACACCTTC
CASSQGRRQGDYGYTF
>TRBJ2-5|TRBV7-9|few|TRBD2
TGTGCCAGCAGCTTACCCCTAGACAAGCGGGGTTCTCAAGAGACCCAGTACTTC
CASSLPLDKRGSQETQYF
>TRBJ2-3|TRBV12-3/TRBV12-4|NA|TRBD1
TGTGCCAGCAGTTTAGGGGACAGGTCCCCAGATACGCAGTCTTTT
CASSLGDRSPDTQSF
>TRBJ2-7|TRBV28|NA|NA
TGTGCCAGCAGGGTTCCGGGGCGGCTGGACAATGAGCAGTACTTC
CASRVPGRLDNEQYF
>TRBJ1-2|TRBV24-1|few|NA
TGTGCCACCAGTCCGGGAGCCAACTATGGCTACACCTTC
CATSPGANYGYTF
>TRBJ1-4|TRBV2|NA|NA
TGTGCCAGCAGTGCCATAGGGGGAACTAATGAAAAACTGTTTTTT
CASSAIGGTNEKLFF